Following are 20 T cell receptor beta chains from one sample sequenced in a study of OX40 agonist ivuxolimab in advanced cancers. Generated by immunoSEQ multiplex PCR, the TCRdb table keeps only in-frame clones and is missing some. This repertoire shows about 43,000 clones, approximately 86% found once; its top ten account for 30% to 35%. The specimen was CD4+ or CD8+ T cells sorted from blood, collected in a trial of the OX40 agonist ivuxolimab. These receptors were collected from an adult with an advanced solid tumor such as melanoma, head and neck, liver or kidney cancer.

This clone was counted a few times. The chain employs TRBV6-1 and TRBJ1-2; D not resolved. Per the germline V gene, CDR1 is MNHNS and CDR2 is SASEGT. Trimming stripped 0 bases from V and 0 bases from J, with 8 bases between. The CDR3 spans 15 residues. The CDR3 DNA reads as TGTGCCAGCAGTGAAGCAGGTTGGGCTAACTATGGCTACACCTTC. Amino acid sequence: CASSEAGWANYGYTF.

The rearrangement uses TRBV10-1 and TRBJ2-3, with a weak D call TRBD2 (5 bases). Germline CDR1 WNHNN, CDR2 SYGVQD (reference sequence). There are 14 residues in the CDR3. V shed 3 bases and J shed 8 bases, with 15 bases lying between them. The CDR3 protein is CASSEFWASTTQYF. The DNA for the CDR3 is TGCGCCAGCAGTGAATTTTGGGCTAGCACTACGCAGTATTTT.

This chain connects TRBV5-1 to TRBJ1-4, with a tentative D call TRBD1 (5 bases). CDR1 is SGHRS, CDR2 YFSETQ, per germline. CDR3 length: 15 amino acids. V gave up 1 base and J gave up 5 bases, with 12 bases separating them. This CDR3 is CASSLSGTDNEKLFF. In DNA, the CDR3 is TGCGCCAGCAGCTTGTCCGGGACGGACAATGAAAAACTGTTTTTT.

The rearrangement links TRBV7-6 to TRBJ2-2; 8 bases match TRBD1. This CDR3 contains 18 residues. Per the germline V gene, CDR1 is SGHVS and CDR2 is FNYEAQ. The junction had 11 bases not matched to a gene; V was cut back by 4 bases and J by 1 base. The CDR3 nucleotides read TGTGCCAGCAGCTCTACACAGACAGGGGCCGGGAACACCGGGGAGCTGTTTTTT. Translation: CASSSTQTGAGNTGELFF.

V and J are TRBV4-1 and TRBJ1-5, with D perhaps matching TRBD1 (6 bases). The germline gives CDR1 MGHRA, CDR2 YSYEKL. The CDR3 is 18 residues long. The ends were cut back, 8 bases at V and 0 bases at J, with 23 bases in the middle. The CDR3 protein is CASGKTRDTSYSNQPQHF. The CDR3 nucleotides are TGCGCCAGCGGCAAAACACGGGACACCTCATATAGCAATCAGCCCCAGCATTTT.

In nucleotides, the CDR3 is TGTGCCACCACTGAGGGATCCTACGAGCAGTACTTC. Translating gives CATTEGSYEQYF. The rearrangement joins TRBV28 to TRBJ2-7; D possibly corresponds to TRBD2 (5 bases). The V gene lost 10 bases and the J gene lost 1 base, with 11 bases spanning the gap. Per the germline V gene, CDR1 is MDHEN and CDR2 is SYDVKM. This CDR3 spans 12 amino acids.

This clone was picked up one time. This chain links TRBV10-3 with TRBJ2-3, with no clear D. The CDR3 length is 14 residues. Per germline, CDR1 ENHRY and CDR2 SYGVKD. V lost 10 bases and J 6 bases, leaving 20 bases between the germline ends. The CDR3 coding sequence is TGTGCCACGAAAGAGGTCTCCTACACGGATACGCAGTATTTT. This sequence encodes CATKEVSYTDTQYF.

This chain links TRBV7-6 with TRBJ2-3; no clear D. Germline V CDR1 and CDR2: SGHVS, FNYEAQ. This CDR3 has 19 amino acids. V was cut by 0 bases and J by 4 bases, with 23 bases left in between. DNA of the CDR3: TGTGCCAGCAGCTTAGCGGCGTCGATGGGGATCGAGCGCTCAGATACGCAGTATTTT. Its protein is CASSLAASMGIERSDTQYF.

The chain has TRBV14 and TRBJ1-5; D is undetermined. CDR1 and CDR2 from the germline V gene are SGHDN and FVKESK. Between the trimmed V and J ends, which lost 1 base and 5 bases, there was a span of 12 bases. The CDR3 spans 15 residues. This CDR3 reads CASSQGEGSDQPQHF. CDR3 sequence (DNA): TGTGCCAGCAGCCAAGGGGAAGGGAGTGATCAGCCCCAGCATTTT.

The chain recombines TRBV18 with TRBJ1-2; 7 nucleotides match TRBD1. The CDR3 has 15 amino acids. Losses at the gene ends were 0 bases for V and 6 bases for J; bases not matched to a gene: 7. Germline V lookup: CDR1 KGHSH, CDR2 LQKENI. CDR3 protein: CASSPPLPGGNGYTF. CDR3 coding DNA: TGTGCCAGCTCACCACCCCTTCCAGGGGGAAATGGCTACACCTTC. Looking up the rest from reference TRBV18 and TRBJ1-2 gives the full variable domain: NAGVMQNPRHLVRRRGQEARLRCSPMKGHSHVYWYRQLPEEGLKFMVYLQKENIIDESGMPKERFSAEFPKEGPSILRIQQVVRGDSAAYFCASSPPLPGGNGYTFGSGTRLTVV.

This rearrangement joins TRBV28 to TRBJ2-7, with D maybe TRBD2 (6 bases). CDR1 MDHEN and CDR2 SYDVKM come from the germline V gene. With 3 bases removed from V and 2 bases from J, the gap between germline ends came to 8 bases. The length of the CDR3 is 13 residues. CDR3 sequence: CASSLEGTYEQYF. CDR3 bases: TGTGCCAGCAGTTTGGAGGGGACCTACGAGCAGTACTTC.

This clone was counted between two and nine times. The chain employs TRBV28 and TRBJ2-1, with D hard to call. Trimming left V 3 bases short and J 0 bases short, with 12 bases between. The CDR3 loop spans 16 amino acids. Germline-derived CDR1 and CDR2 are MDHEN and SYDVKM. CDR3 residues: CASSFTQSSSYNEQFF. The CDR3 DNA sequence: TGTGCCAGCAGTTTCACTCAGTCCAGCTCCTACAATGAGCAGTTCTTC.

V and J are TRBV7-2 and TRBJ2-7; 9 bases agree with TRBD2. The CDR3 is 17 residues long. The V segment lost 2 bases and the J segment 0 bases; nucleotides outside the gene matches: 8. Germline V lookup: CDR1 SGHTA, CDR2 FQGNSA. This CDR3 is CASSLMASGASSYEQYF. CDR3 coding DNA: TGTGCCAGCAGCTTAATGGCTAGCGGGGCGAGCTCCTACGAGCAGTACTTC.

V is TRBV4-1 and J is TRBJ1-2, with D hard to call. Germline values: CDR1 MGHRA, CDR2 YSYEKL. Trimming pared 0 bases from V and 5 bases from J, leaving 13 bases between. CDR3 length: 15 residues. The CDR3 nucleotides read TGCGCCAGCAGCCAAGAGGCCAACAGCTGGTATGGCTACACCTTC. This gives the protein CASSQEANSWYGYTF.

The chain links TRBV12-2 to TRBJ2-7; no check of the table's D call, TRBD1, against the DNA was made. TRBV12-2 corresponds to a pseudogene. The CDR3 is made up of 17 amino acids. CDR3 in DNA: TGTGCAAGTCGCTTAGAAACAACCGGGACAGGGTCCTACGAGCAGTACTTC. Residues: CASRLETTGTGSYEQYF.

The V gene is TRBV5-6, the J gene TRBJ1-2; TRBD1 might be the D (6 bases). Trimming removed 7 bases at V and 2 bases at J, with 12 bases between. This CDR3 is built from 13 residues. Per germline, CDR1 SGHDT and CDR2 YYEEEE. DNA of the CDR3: TGTGCCAGCTACAGGGAGAGAAACTATGGCTACACCTTC. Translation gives CASYRERNYGYTF.

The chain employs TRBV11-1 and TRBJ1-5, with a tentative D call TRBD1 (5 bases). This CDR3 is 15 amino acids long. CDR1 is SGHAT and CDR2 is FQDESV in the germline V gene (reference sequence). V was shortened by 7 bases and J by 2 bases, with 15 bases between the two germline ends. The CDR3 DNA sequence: TGTGCCAGCACCCAATCGGGGGTGGGCAATCAGCCCCAGCATTTT. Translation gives CASTQSGVGNQPQHF. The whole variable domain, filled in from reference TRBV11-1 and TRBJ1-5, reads EAEVAQSPRYKITEKSQAVAFWCDPISGHATLYWYRQILGQGPELLVQFQDESVVDDSQLPKDRFSAERLKGVDSTLKIQPAELGDSAMYLCASTQSGVGNQPQHFGDGTRLSIL.

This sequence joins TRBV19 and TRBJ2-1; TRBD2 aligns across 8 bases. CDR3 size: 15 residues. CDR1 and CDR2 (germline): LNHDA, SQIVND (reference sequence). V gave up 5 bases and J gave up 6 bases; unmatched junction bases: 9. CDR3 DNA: TGTGCCAGTAGTCGCGTACCGACTAGCGTCAATGAGCAGTTCTTC. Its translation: CASSRVPTSVNEQFF.

The CDR3: CASSLGWGTEAFF. CDR3 coding DNA: TGTGCCAGCAGCTTAGGGTGGGGCACTGAAGCTTTCTTT. V usage is TRBV11-2 and J usage is TRBJ1-1; no clear D. V was pared by 1 base and J by 4 bases, with 7 bases between. There are 13 residues in the CDR3. Germline V gives CDR1 SGHAT, CDR2 FQNNGV.

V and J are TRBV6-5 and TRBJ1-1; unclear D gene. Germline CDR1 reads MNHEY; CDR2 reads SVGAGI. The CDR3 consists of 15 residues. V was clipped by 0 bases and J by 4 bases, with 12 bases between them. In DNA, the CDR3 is TGTGCCAGCAGTTACTCGGCTCGTGGGCCCACTGAAGCTTTCTTT. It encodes CASSYSARGPTEAFF.